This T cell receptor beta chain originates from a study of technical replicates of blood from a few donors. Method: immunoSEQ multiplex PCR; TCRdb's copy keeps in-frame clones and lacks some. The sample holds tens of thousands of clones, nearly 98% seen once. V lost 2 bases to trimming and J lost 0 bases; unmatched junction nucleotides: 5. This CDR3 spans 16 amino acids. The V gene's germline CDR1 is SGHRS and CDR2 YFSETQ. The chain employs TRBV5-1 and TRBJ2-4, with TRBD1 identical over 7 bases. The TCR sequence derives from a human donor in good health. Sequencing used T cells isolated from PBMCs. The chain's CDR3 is CASSFWTGEAKNIQYF. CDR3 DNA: TGCGCCAGCAGCTTCTGGACAGGTGAAGCCAAAAACATTCAGTACTTC. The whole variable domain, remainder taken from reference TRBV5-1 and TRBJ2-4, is KAGVTQTPRYLIKTRGQQVTLSCSPISGHRSVSWYQQTPGQGLQFLFEYFSETQRNKGNFPGRFSGRQFSNSRSEMNVSTLELGDSALYLCASSFWTGEAKNIQYFGAGTRLSVL.